Presented here are 22 T cell receptor beta chains from one specimen sequenced in a study of cytomegalovirus exposure and HLA in healthy donors. Both 60 Vbeta primers and 13 Jbeta primers went into the PCR. Repertoires were generated with immunoSEQ multiplex PCR, while TCRdb's copy carries only in-frame clones and drops some. The profile shows approximately 200,000 clones, almost 80% of them singletons. Specimen: PBMCs. The receptor set was obtained from a man aged 18 to 29 in good health and CMV-seronegative.

This chain connects TRBV2 to TRBJ2-7; TRBD2 is a possible D gene (5 bases). The V and J ends lost 8 bases and 1 base respectively, with 15 bases between them. There are 14 residues in the CDR3. The germline gives CDR1 SNHLY, CDR2 FYNNEI. The chain's CDR3 is CASWMAGRSYEQYF. The DNA of the CDR3 is TGTGCCAGCTGGATGGCGGGTAGGTCCTACGAGCAGTACTTC. Complete variable domain (other parts from reference TRBV2 and TRBJ2-7): EPEVTQTPSHQVTQMGQEVILRCVPISNHLYFYWYRQILGQKVEFLVSFYNNEISEKSEIFDDQFSVERPDGSNFTLKIRSTKLEDSAMYFCASWMAGRSYEQYFGPGTRLTVT.

The chain employs TRBV9 and TRBJ1-2; no firm D call. The CDR3 covers 11 residues. Trimming shortened V by 0 bases and J by 6 bases, and 3 bases separated the two germline ends. Germline V gives CDR1 SGDLS, CDR2 YYNGEE. Here the CDR3 DNA reads TGTGCCAGCAGCGTAGCCGATGGCTACACCTTC. It codes for CASSVADGYTF.

This sequence joins TRBV30 and TRBJ2-5; TRBD1 agrees at 11 bases. Trimming took 2 bases from V and 4 from J; bases not matched to a gene: 3. This CDR3 region has 14 residues. The germline CDR1 and CDR2 sequences are GTSNPN and SVGIG (reference sequence). CDR3 sequence (DNA): TGTGCCTGGAGTCCGGACAGGGGGCGAGAGACCCAGTACTTC. Residues: CAWSPDRGRETQYF.

J is TRBJ1-2 and V is TRBV12-2. TRBV12-2 is flagged as a pseudogene. The CDR3 is 15 residues long. DNA of the CDR3: TGTGCAAGTCGCTTAGGAGTGGAGGGCCTCTATGGCTACACCTTC. This translates into CASRLGVEGLYGYTF.

The rearrangement joins TRBV5-6 to TRBJ2-2, with D uncertain. Germline V gene data show CDR1 as SGHDT and CDR2 as YYEEEE. The CDR3 is made up of 15 amino acids. V lost 5 bases and J lost 7, with 18 bases in between. CDR3 in amino acids: CASSSLWKLGGELFF. In nucleotides, the CDR3 is TGTGCCAGCAGTTCGCTCTGGAAGCTAGGCGGGGAGCTGTTTTTT.

The V and J genes are TRBV4-3 and TRBJ2-5; perhaps TRBD1 as D (6 bases). Germline CDR1 is LGHNA and CDR2 is YSLEER. CDR3 length: 15 residues. Trimming took off 0 bases at V and 2 bases at J, with 10 bases between the two ends. DNA for the CDR3: TGCGCCAGCAGCCAAGATCACAGGGAACAAGAGACCCAGTACTTC. Protein: CASSQDHREQETQYF.

The chain uses TRBV7-9 and TRBJ2-3, with a tentative D call TRBD1 (6 bases). Germline V gene data show CDR1 as SEHNR and CDR2 as FQNEAQ (reference sequence). V lost 3 bases, J lost 2 bases, and 12 bases lay in between. The CDR3 has 15 amino acids. CDR3 sequence reads: CASSFGTHPTDTQYF. Written as DNA, the CDR3 is TGTGCCAGCAGCTTCGGGACACACCCCACAGATACGCAGTATTTT.

Comment on this clone: Mismatch with germline at one junction end may stem from a read error. The V and J genes are TRBV5-6 and TRBJ1-1; D is unclear. This CDR3 region has 12 residues. Germline V lookup: CDR1 SGHDT, CDR2 YYEEEE. In DNA form, the CDR3 reads TGTGCCAGCAGCTTGACTGCCTGTGAAGCTTCCTTT. This gives the protein CASSLTACEASF.

V usage is TRBV7-9 and J usage is TRBJ2-4, with 12 bases fitting TRBD2. The ends lost 3 bases at V and 2 bases at J; junction bases unmatched: 8. CDR1 and CDR2 (germline): SEHNR, FQNEAQ (reference sequence). This CDR3 comprises 18 residues. The chain's CDR3 is CASSFNLGLAGTKNIQYF. The DNA of the CDR3 is TGTGCCAGCAGCTTTAATCTTGGACTAGCGGGGACCAAAAACATTCAGTACTTC.

The sample holds a few counts of this clone. The chain is built from TRBV2 and TRBJ2-2; perhaps TRBD1 as D (6 bases). Germline CDR1 and CDR2: SNHLY and FYNNEI. The CDR3 runs to 15 residues. V lost 2 bases and J lost 5, with 12 bases in between. The CDR3 nucleotides read TGTGCCAGCAGTGAATTGGACAGTTCTACCGGGGAGCTGTTTTTT. Translation gives CASSELDSSTGELFF.

This CDR3 is CASSPQGRDIQYF. The CDR3 DNA reads TGTGCCAGCTCACCCCAGGGTAGAGACATTCAGTACTTC. The rearrangement links TRBV18 to TRBJ2-4; tentatively, D is TRBD1 (5 bases). In germline, CDR1 is KGHSH, CDR2 LQKENI. This CDR3 comprises 13 residues. The V end lost 3 bases, the J end lost 8 bases, and 11 bases lay between the germline ends.

The chain employs TRBV19 and TRBJ2-7; 10 positions match TRBD2. V lost 0 bases, J lost 4 bases, and 9 bases stayed unmatched. CDR1 and CDR2 from the germline V gene are LNHDA and SQIVND (reference sequence). The CDR3 totals 17 residues. CDR3 sequence (DNA): TGTGCCAGTAGTATAGATGGACTAGCGGAGGGGACTTACGAGCAGTACTTC. It yields the protein CASSIDGLAEGTYEQYF.

This chain links TRBV29-1 with TRBJ2-5, with D perhaps TRBD1 (5 bases). The closer fit of TRBJ2-7 to the DNA end suggests the J call may be wrong. The CDR3 contains 13 residues. Germline assignment: CDR1 SQVTM and CDR2 ANQGSEA. The CDR3 is CSVEDSQVYEQYF. CDR3 coding DNA: TGCAGCGTTGAAGATTCACAGGTCTACGAGCAGTACTTC.

The chain recombines TRBV27 with TRBJ1-1, with D hard to call. The V and J ends lost 5 bases and 0 bases respectively, with 10 bases between them. The germline gives CDR1 MNHEY, CDR2 SMNVEV (reference sequence). This CDR3 has 14 amino acids. CDR3 protein: CASSLTVMNTEAFF. CDR3 DNA: TGTGCCAGCAGTCTCACAGTTATGAACACTGAAGCTTTCTTT.

The chain links TRBV23-1 to TRBJ1-4, with unresolved D. TRBV23-1 is assigned to the ORF class and has an uncertain function. The CDR3 runs 15 residues. Between the trimmed V and J ends, which lost 0 bases and 4 bases, there was a span of 9 bases. Here the CDR3 DNA reads TGCGCCAGCAGTCAATCGGAGGAACTTAATGAAAAACTGTTTTTT. It codes for CASSQSEELNEKLFF.

On this clone itself: The junction departs from germline at one end; a sequencing error may be responsible. The chain combines TRBV29-1 with TRBJ2-3, with TRBD2 identical over 13 bases. There are 17 residues in the CDR3. Germline lookup yields CDR1 SQVTM and CDR2 ANQGSEA. Written as DNA, the CDR3 is TGCAGCGTTGCTTCGCCGGGACTAGCGGGGAGCACCGATACGCAGTATTTT. Encoded protein: CSVASPGLAGSTDTQYF.

The gene calls are TRBV7-3 and TRBJ2-1, with 8 nucleotides matching TRBD2. Germline V CDR1 and CDR2: SGHTA, FQGTGA. Unmatched junction bases numbered 3, after V lost 2 bases and J lost 6 bases. The CDR3 extends over 14 amino acids. The CDR3 DNA follows: TGTGCCAGCAGCTTAGCGGGGGGTCTCAATGAGCAGTTCTTC. This gives the protein CASSLAGGLNEQFF.

The J gene is TRBJ2-3, the V gene TRBV5-6; a weak D match, TRBD1 (5 bases). Trimming took off 3 bases at V and 6 bases at J, with 20 bases between the two ends. From germline, CDR1 is SGHDT and CDR2 YYEEEE. The CDR3 contains 16 residues. This CDR3 is CASSSYNRRRGDTQYF. Here the CDR3 DNA reads TGTGCCAGCAGCTCCTACAACAGGAGACGTGGGGATACGCAGTATTTT.

The chain uses TRBV7-8 and TRBJ2-3, with 9 bases that match TRBD1. Germline V gene sequence: CDR1 SGHVS, CDR2 FQNEAQ. The J segment lost 2 bases and the V segment lost 4 bases, leaving 7 bases of the junction unmatched. The CDR3 is 16 amino acids. The CDR3 region is CASSSSGTGNTDTQYF. The CDR3 DNA reads TGTGCCAGCAGCTCCTCCGGGACAGGGAACACAGATACGCAGTATTTT.

The V and J genes are TRBV7-8 and TRBJ1-2; D is unresolved. CDR3 length equals 14 residues. Trimming took off 0 bases at V and 8 bases at J, with 13 bases between the two ends. CDR1 SGHVS and CDR2 FQNEAQ come from the germline V gene. In DNA form, the CDR3 reads TGTGCCAGCAGCTTAGCGTTCGGGAACGGGGGCTACACCTTC. Amino acid sequence: CASSLAFGNGGYTF.

A few counts support this clone. The chain carries TRBV7-6 and TRBJ2-7; D possibly corresponds to TRBD1 (5 bases). The length of the CDR3 is 12 residues. Trimming removed 1 base from V and 7 bases from J, with 8 bases in between. The V gene's germline CDR1 is SGHVS and CDR2 FNYEAQ. The CDR3 DNA reads TGTGCCAGCAGCTTAGAAGGGGCGGAGCAGTACTTC. As protein: CASSLEGAEQYF.

The rearrangement uses TRBV11-3 and TRBJ2-1, with 9 bases matching TRBD1. Germline V CDR1 and CDR2: SGHNT, YENEEA. CDR3 size: 16 residues. The V and J ends lost 0 bases and 3 bases, in that order; junction bases with no gene match: 3. The CDR3 region is CASSLDGTGLYNEQFF. The CDR3 DNA reads as TGTGCCAGCAGCTTAGATGGGACAGGGCTCTACAATGAGCAGTTCTTC. The full variable domain, with the rest looked up from reference TRBV11-3 and TRBJ2-1, is EAGVVQSPRYKIIEKKQPVAFWCNPISGHNTLYWYLQNLGQGPELLIRYENEEAVDDSQLPKDRFSAERLKGVDSTLKIQPAELGDSAVYLCASSLDGTGLYNEQFFGPGTRLTVL.